This entry lists 18 T cell receptor beta chains sequenced from one sample in a study of cytomegalovirus exposure and HLA in healthy donors. Amplification used 60 Vbeta primers and 13 Jbeta primers. The table came from immunoSEQ multiplex PCR; TCRdb's copy has only in-frame clones and leaves some out. The sample lists more than 90,000 clones, around 80% occurring once. Input material: PBMCs. These receptor sequences come from a human donor in good health.

This chain connects TRBV6-5 to TRBJ1-2; D is ambiguous. CDR1 MNHEY and CDR2 SVGAGI come from the germline V gene. V was trimmed by 6 bases and J by 8 bases, leaving 16 bases between them. CDR3 length: 13 residues. CDR3 residues: CASRSDLTGGYTF. The CDR3 bases are TGTGCCAGCAGATCGGACTTAACGGGCGGCTACACCTTC.

This chain uses TRBV5-1 with TRBJ2-3; tentatively, D is TRBD1 (6 bases). CDR1 is SGHRS, CDR2 YFSETQ, per germline. The CDR3 covers 15 residues. V was cut by 1 base and J by 3 bases, with 12 bases left in between. The CDR3 DNA reads TGCGCCAGCAGCTTGACGGGACACAATACAGATACGCAGTATTTT. Translated, it gives CASSLTGHNTDTQYF.

This chain joins TRBV30 and TRBJ2-2; TRBD1 might be the D (8 bases). The V and J ends lost 4 bases and 5 bases respectively, with 17 bases between them. There are 15 residues in the CDR3. The V gene's germline CDR1 is GTSNPN and CDR2 SVGIG (reference sequence). The CDR3 loop is CAWKQGGAETGELFF. Here the CDR3 DNA reads TGTGCCTGGAAACAGGGGGGGGCCGAGACCGGGGAGCTGTTTTTT. The whole variable domain, filled in from reference TRBV30 and TRBJ2-2, reads SQTIHQWPATLVQPVGSPLSLECTVEGTSNPNLYWYRQAAGRGLQLLFYSVGIGQISSEVPQNLSASRPQDRQFILSSKKLLLSDSGFYLCAWKQGGAETGELFFGEGSRLTVL.

This clone was found many times. The chain employs TRBV10-3 and TRBJ2-5, with D possibly matching TRBD2 (5 bases). Germline V CDR1 and CDR2: ENHRY, SYGVKD. V lost 4 bases and J lost 6, with 18 bases in between. The CDR3 consists of 15 residues. The CDR3 region is CAISGGLGNVQTQYF. In DNA form, the CDR3 reads TGTGCCATCAGTGGCGGGTTGGGCAATGTACAGACCCAGTACTTC.

A note on this clone: This specimen includes other DNA sequences encoding the same CDR3. The CDR3 loop reads CASSLVSPSYEQYF. In DNA form, the CDR3 reads TGTGCCAGCAGCTTAGTTAGCCCCTCCTACGAGCAGTACTTC. This chain uses TRBV7-8 with TRBJ2-7, with D uncertain. The germline V gene has CDR1 SGHVS and CDR2 FQNEAQ. The CDR3 is made up of 14 amino acids. V lost 1 base and J 0 bases, leaving 7 bases between the germline ends.

This clone was detected a few times. J is TRBJ2-1 and V is TRBV19; D may be TRBD2 (5 bases). Trimming removed 4 bases at V and 3 bases at J, with 13 bases between. This CDR3 is 15 amino acids long. Germline V lookup: CDR1 LNHDA, CDR2 SQIVND (reference sequence). The DNA of the CDR3 is TGTGCCAGTAGTACGGGAAGCCAGAGCTACAATGAGCAGTTCTTC. Translating gives CASSTGSQSYNEQFF.

The chain's CDR3 is CASSLGGSPARETQYF. The DNA of the CDR3 is TGCGCCAGCAGCTTGGGGGGCTCCCCCGCAAGGGAGACCCAGTACTTC. The J gene is TRBJ2-5, the V gene TRBV5-1, with D possibly being TRBD1 (5 bases). Germline V gives CDR1 SGHRS, CDR2 YFSETQ. The CDR3 is 16 amino acids. The V end was cut by 0 bases, the J end by 5 bases, with 17 bases between.

This clone has more than one count but fewer than ten. The chain carries TRBV19 and TRBJ1-1, with 8 bases lining up with TRBD1. Per germline, CDR1 LNHDA and CDR2 SQIVND (reference sequence). V trimming: 5 bases; J trimming: 4 bases; junction bases outside the gene matches: 6. This CDR3 region has 14 residues. CDR3 sequence (DNA): TGTGCCAGTAGTTTCCAGGGGGCAGTCACTGAAGCTTTCTTT. Translating gives CASSFQGAVTEAFF.

This clone showed up just once. The rearrangement uses TRBV19 and TRBJ2-3, with TRBD2 matching 7 bases. V lost 6 bases to trimming and J lost 6 bases; unmatched junction nucleotides: 6. The length of the CDR3 is 13 residues. CDR1 is LNHDA, CDR2 SQIVND, per germline (reference sequence). CDR3 protein: CASRLRGVDTQYF. The CDR3 bases are TGTGCCAGTAGGCTCCGGGGGGTCGATACGCAGTATTTT.

The rearrangement joins TRBV5-6 to TRBJ2-7; possible D gene TRBD1, 6 bases. Trimming took 4 bases from V and 5 from J, leaving 25 bases between them. Germline V gene data show CDR1 as SGHDT and CDR2 as YYEEEE. This CDR3 is built from 17 residues. The CDR3 sequence is CASSGLFSGQRLHEQYF. The DNA for the CDR3 is TGTGCCAGCAGCGGTCTATTCTCGGGACAAAGACTCCACGAGCAGTACTTC.

The rearrangement links TRBV11-2 to TRBJ2-1; perhaps TRBD1 as D (5 bases). Germline CDR1 reads SGHAT; CDR2 reads FQNNGV. The CDR3 is 12 residues long. Trimming left V 1 base short and J 9 bases short, with 7 bases between. CDR3 in amino acids: CASSLAGFEQFF. CDR3 in DNA: TGTGCCAGCAGCTTAGCAGGGTTTGAGCAGTTCTTC.

The rearrangement links TRBV25-1 to TRBJ2-7; 10 nucleotides align to TRBD1. CDR1 MGHDK and CDR2 SYGVNS come from the germline V gene. The CDR3 is 16 residues long. J was trimmed by 7 bases and V by 6 bases; bases with no gene match: 15. The CDR3 protein is CASRETGTGVVGEQYF. The CDR3 nucleotides are TGTGCCAGCAGAGAAACCGGGACAGGGGTGGTGGGTGAGCAGTACTTC.

V gene TRBV6-5 combines with J gene TRBJ2-7; D may be TRBD1 (6 bases). V was cut by 2 bases and J by 3 bases, with 14 bases left in between. This CDR3 region has 15 residues. From germline, CDR1 is MNHEY and CDR2 SVGAGI. The CDR3 protein is CASSYGGYRDYEQYF. The CDR3, as DNA: TGTGCCAGCAGTTACGGAGGTTACAGGGACTACGAGCAGTACTTC.

The chain is built from TRBV20-1 and TRBJ1-1; weak D call: TRBD1 (5 bases). Trimming stripped 4 bases from V and 5 bases from J, with 8 bases between. The CDR3 spans 11 residues. Germline CDR1 is DFQATT and CDR2 is SNEGSKA (reference sequence). CDR3 bases: TGCAGTGCTATCGGGGGGACTGAAGCTTTCTTT. Encoded protein: CSAIGGTEAFF.

This chain connects TRBV27 to TRBJ2-1; TRBD1 matches at 8 bases. V lost 5 bases, J lost 6 bases, and 9 bases stayed unmatched. Germline CDR1 is MNHEY and CDR2 is SMNVEV (reference sequence). The CDR3 sequence is 15 residues long. CDR3 sequence (DNA): TGTGCCAGCAGTCCCCGACAGGGGACCGCCAATGAGCAGTTCTTC. Encoded protein: CASSPRQGTANEQFF.

This clone was seen once. The rearrangement uses TRBV10-1 and TRBJ2-7; unclear D gene. The CDR3 is made up of 13 amino acids. Trimming removed 2 bases at V and 5 bases at J, with 10 bases between. Germline V CDR1 and CDR2: WNHNN, SYGVQD (reference sequence). CDR3 bases: TGCGCCAGCAGTGAGATTATTGGCCACGAGCAGTACTTC. Encoded protein: CASSEIIGHEQYF.

The rearrangement joins TRBV5-1 to TRBJ2-7; TRBD1 aligns across 9 bases. Germline V gene sequence: CDR1 SGHRS, CDR2 YFSETQ. V gave up 4 bases and J gave up 4 bases; unmatched junction bases: 12. This CDR3 contains 16 residues. The CDR3 here is CASSAQRQGDTYEQYF. The DNA of the CDR3 is TGCGCCAGCAGCGCCCAAAGACAGGGGGATACATACGAGCAGTACTTC. The variable domain in full, with the rest retrieved from reference TRBV5-1 and TRBJ2-7, is KAGVTQTPRYLIKTRGQQVTLSCSPISGHRSVSWYQQTPGQGLQFLFEYFSETQRNKGNFPGRFSGRQFSNSRSEMNVSTLELGDSALYLCASSAQRQGDTYEQYFGPGTRLTVT.

The chain recombines TRBV13 with TRBJ2-7; a weak D match, TRBD2 (6 bases). The V and J ends lost 7 bases and 2 bases respectively, with 15 bases between them. This CDR3 comprises 14 residues. Germline loops: CDR1 PRHDT, CDR2 FYEKMQ (reference sequence). For the CDR3, the DNA is TGTGCCAGCACCAGGAGGGGCCTAGCCTACGAGCAGTACTTC. Amino acid sequence: CASTRRGLAYEQYF.